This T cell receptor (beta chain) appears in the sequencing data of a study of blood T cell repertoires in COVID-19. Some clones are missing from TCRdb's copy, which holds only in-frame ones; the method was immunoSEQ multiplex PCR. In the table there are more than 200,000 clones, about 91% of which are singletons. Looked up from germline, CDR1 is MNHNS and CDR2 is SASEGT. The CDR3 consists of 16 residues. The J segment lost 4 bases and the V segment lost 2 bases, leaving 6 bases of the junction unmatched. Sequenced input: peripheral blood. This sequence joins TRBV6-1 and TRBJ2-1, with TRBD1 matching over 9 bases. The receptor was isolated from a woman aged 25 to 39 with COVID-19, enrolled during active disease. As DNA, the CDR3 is TGTGCCAGCAGTGAACTCGGGACAGGGAGATACAATGAGCAGTTCTTC. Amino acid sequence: CASSELGTGRYNEQFF.